The entry below gives a single T cell receptor (beta chain) sequence along with its context. Clones were read by immunoSEQ multiplex PCR, and TCRdb kept only the in-frame ones, dropping some. The sample records some 170,000 clones, 93% being singletons. This entry belongs to a study of T cell responses to AZD1222 COVID-19 vaccine. CDR3 length: 14 amino acids. V shed 7 bases, J shed 4 bases, and the junction held 6 bases outside the gene matches. Germline V lookup: CDR1 LNHDA, CDR2 SQIVND (reference sequence). The starting material was peripheral blood, obtained on day 0 of AZD1222 vaccination. This sequence was found in an adult in good health. The chain has TRBV19 and TRBJ2-2; 7 bases line up with TRBD1. The CDR3 reads CASTTTGSTGELFF. CDR3 in DNA: TGTGCCAGTACCACGACAGGGAGCACCGGGGAGCTGTTTTTT. The full variable domain, completed using reference TRBV19 and TRBJ2-2, is DGGITQSPKYLFRKEGQNVTLSCEQNLNHDAMYWYRQDPGQGLRLIYYSQIVNDFQKGDIAEGYSVSREKKESFPLTVTSAQKNPTAFYLCASTTTGSTGELFFGEGSRLTVL.